The clone carrying this TCR beta chain came up once. In the original processing: The assay estimated nucleated cells by amplifying reference gene primers. Data came from immunoSEQ multiplex PCR; TCRdb stores just in-frame clones and leaves some out. The DNA gave D and trimming, while V, J and clone size come from that table. In the table there are about 230,000 clones, about 84% of which are singletons. This specimen belongs to a study of blood T cell repertoires in COVID-19. As for the study in general: Italy, Spain and the United States were the sources of the convalescent and acute COVID-19 samples. Sample material is recorded as cDNA or gDNA derived from T cells, B-cell-depleted T cells, or PBMCs.

Germline V gives CDR1 SGHVS, CDR2 FNYEAQ. V was pared by 2 bases and J by 8 bases, with 12 bases between. The CDR3 is 13 amino acids. The sample comprised peripheral blood. V gene TRBV7-6 combines with J gene TRBJ1-2; D possibly corresponds to TRBD1 (5 bases). This TCR derives from a woman of 80 years or more with acute or convalescent COVID-19. CDR3 in DNA: TGTGCCAGCAGCTTACGGGGGTTGGGAGGCTACACCTTC. This encodes CASSLRGLGGYTF.